Described below is a single TCR beta chain sequence and its context. The antigen is undetermined. Constant-segment primers and 5'RACE yielded cDNA libraries for TCR alpha and TCR beta, each carrying sample barcodes and UMIs. TCRdb processed the 5' RACE reads anew with MiXCR; each CDR3 protein has one entry. The table shows about 540,000 distinct CDR3 sequences, with about 20% occurring only once. This sample is drawn from a study of T-cell memory formation after mild COVID-19. Study outcomes and limitations: Cross-reactive memory seemingly joined, as some responding clones were found in pre-infection memory. From day 15 to 85, contracting clones were balanced between CD4 and CD8, whereas later expanders leaned toward CD4+. Proof of SARS-CoV-2 specificity was absent for the second-wave clones that crested on day 37.

V was clipped by 4 bases and J by 3 bases; unmatched bases: 6. Germline lookup yields CDR1 SGDLS and CDR2 YYNGEE. This CDR3 is 15 amino acids long. The chain is built from TRBV9 and TRBJ2-7, with 11 bases identical to TRBD1. Sequences were obtained from PBMCs or a T cell subset sorted from them (not recorded which). The sequence was obtained from an adult woman who had mild COVID-19 (a few samples of this study predate the infection). Cell type and time point are not known. Here the CDR3 reads CASSIGQGASYEQYF. CDR3 bases: TGTGCCAGCAGCATCGGACAGGGGGCTAGCTACGAGCAGTACTTC.